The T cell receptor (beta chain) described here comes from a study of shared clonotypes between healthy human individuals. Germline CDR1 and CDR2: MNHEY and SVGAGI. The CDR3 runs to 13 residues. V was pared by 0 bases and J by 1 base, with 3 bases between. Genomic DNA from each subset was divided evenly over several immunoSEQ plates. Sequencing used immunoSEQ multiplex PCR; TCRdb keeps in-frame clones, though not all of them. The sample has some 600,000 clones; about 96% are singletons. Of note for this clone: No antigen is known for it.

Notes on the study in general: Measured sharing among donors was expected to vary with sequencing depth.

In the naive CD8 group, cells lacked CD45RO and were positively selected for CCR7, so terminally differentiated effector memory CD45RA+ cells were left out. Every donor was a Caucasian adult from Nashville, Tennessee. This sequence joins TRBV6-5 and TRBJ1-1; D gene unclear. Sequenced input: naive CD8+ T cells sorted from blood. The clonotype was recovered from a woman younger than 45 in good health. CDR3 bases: TGTGCCAGCAGTTACTCAGCGAACACTGAAGCTTTCTTT. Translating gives CASSYSANTEAFF.